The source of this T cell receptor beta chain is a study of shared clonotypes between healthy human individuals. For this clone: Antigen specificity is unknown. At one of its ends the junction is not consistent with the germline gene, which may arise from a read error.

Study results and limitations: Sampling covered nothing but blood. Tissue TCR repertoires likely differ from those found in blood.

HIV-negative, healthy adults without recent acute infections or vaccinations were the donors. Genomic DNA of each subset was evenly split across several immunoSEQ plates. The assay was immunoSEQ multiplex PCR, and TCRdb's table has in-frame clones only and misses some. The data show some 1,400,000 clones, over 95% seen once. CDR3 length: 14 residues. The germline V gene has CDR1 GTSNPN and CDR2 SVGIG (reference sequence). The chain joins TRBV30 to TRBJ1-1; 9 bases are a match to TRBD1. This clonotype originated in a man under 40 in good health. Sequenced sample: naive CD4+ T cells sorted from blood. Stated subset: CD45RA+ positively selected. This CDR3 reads CAWSGRDRVIETFF. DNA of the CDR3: TGTGCCTGGAGTGGTAGGGACAGGGTTATTGAAACTTTCTTT. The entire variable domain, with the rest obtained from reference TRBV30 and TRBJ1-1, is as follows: SQTIHQWPATLVQPVGSPLSLECTVEGTSNPNLYWYRQAAGRGLQLLFYSVGIGQISSEVPQNLSASRPQDRQFILSSKKLLLSDSGFYLCAWSGRDRVIETFFGQGTRLTVV.